What follows describes a single T cell receptor beta chain. What it binds is unknown. These data are taken from a study of cytotoxic CD8 clonotypes in ibrutinib-treated CLL. The study, taken as a whole, reports: Baseline-level clonality went beyond age-matched healthy donors and moved in step with circulating CD8+ T-cell counts.

Profiling relied on immunoSEQ multiplex PCR, and the TCRdb table lists in-frame clones only, not all of them. Of 100,000 or so clones in the sample, approximately 58% were seen once. The CDR3 contains 13 residues. CDR1 is MNHNS, CDR2 SASEGT, per germline. V dropped 0 bases and J dropped 4 bases, with 6 bases sitting between them. Sequences were derived from PBMCs, sampled after 24 months of ibrutinib treatment. The rearrangement uses TRBV6-1 and TRBJ1-1; D unresolved. The TCR originated in a human donor with chronic lymphocytic leukemia. CDR3 amino acids: CASSEAAITEAFF. The CDR3 bases are TGTGCCAGCAGTGAAGCGGCTATCACTGAAGCTTTCTTT.